This TCR beta chain was sequenced in a study of blood T cell repertoires in COVID-19. Only in-frame clones appear in the TCRdb table, and some are missing; sequencing was by immunoSEQ multiplex PCR. The table lists over 100,000 clones, more than 80% of them singletons. Trimming removed 6 bases from V and 8 bases from J, with 22 bases in between. The germline V gene encodes CDR1 MNHEY and CDR2 SMNVEV (reference sequence). CDR3 length: 16 amino acids. This receptor was obtained from a woman in her fifties or sixties with acute or convalescent COVID-19. The chain is built from TRBV27 and TRBJ1-4; maybe TRBD1 (5 bases). Sequenced material: peripheral blood. The CDR3 region is CASRPGGEPRAEKLFF. The CDR3 DNA reads as TGTGCCAGCAGACCTGGGGGGGAGCCCCGAGCAGAAAAACTGTTTTTT.